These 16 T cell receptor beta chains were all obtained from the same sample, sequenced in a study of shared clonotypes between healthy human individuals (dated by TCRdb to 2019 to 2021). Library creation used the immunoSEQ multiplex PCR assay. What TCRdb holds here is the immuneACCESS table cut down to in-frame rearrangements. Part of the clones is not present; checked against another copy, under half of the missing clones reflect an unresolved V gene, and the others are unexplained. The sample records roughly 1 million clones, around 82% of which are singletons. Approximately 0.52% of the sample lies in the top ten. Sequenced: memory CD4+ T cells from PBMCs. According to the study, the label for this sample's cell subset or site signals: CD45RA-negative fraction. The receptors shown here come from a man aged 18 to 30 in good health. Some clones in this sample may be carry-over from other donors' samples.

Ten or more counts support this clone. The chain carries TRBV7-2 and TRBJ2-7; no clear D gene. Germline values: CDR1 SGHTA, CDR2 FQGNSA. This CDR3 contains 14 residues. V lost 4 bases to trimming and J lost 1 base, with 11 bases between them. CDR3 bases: TGTGCCAGCAGCTCGGTGATAGAATCCTACGAGCAGTACTTC. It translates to CASSSVIESYEQYF.

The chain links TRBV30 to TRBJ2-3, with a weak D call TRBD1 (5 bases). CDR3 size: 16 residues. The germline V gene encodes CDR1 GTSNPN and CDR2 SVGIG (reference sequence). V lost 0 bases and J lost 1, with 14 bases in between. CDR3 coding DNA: TGTGCCTGGAGTGTAGGGTTTGCCAGGGGCACAGATACGCAGTATTTT. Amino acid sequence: CAWSVGFARGTDTQYF.

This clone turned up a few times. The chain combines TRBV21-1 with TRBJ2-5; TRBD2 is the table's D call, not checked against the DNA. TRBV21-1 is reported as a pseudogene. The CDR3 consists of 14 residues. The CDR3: CARSGRLVEETQYF. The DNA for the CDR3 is TGTGCCAGGTCGGGTCGACTGGTCGAAGAGACCCAGTACTTC.

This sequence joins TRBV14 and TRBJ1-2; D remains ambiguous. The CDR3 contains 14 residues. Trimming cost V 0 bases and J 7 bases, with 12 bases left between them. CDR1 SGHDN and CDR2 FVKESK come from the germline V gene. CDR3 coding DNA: TGTGCCAGCAGCCAAGATCCAATGCTAGGTGGCTACACCTTC. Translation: CASSQDPMLGGYTF.

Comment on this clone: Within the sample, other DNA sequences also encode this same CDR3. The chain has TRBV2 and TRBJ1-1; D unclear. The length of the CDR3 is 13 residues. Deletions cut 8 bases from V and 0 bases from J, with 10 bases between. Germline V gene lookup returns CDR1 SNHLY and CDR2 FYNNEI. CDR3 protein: CASRGDLNTEAFF. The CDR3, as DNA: TGTGCCAGCCGTGGGGATCTGAACACTGAAGCTTTCTTT.

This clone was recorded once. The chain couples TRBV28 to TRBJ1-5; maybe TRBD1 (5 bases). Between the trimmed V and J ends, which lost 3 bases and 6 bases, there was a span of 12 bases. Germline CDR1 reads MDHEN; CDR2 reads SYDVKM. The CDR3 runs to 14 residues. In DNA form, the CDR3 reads TGTGCCAGCAGTTTGACCAGGGACGGTCAGCCCCAGCATTTT. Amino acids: CASSLTRDGQPQHF.

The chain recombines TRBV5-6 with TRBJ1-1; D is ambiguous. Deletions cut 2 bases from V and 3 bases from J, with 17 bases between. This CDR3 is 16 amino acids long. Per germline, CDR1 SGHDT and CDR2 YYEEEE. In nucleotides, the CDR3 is TGTGCCAGCAGCTTTTTCCAGGTTAAGGTGGACACTGAAGCTTTCTTT. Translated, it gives CASSFFQVKVDTEAFF.

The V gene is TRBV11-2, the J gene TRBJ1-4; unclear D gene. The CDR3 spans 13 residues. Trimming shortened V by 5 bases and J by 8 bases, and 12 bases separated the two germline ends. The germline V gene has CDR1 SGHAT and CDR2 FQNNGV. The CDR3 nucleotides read TGTGCCAGCAGCCCCGGACCTGGGGAAAAACTGTTTTTT. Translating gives CASSPGPGEKLFF.

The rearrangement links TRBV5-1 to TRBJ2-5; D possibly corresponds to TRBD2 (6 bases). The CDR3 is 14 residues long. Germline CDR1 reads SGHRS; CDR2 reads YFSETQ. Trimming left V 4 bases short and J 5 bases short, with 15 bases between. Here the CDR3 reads CASSAGTTGETQYF. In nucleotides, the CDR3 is TGCGCCAGCAGCGCGGGGACCACGGGGGAGACCCAGTACTTC.

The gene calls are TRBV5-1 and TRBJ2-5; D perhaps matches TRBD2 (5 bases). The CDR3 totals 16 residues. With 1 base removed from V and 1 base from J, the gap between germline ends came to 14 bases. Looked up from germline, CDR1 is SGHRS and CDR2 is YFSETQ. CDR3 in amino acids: CASSLSGGSFQETQYF. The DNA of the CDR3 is TGCGCCAGCAGCTTGAGTGGTGGGAGTTTCCAAGAGACCCAGTACTTC. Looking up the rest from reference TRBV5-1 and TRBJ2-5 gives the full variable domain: KAGVTQTPRYLIKTRGQQVTLSCSPISGHRSVSWYQQTPGQGLQFLFEYFSETQRNKGNFPGRFSGRQFSNSRSEMNVSTLELGDSALYLCASSLSGGSFQETQYFGPGTRLLVL.

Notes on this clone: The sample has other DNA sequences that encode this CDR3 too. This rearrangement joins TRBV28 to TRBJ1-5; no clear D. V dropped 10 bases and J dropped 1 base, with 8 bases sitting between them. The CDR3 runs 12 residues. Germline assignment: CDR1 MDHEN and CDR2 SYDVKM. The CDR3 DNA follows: TGTGCCACCCGGGGAAGCAATCAGCCCCAGCATTTT. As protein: CATRGSNQPQHF.

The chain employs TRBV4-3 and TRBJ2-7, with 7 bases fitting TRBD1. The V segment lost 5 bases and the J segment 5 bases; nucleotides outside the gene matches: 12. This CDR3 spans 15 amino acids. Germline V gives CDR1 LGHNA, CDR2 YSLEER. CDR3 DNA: TGCGCCAGCAGCAATTACGGCAGGGGGATTGACGAGCAGTACTTC. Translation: CASSNYGRGIDEQYF.

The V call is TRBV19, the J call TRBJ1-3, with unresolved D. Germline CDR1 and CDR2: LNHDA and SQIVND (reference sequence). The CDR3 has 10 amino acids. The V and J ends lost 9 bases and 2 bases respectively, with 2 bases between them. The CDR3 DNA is TGTGCCAGCACTGGAAACACCATATATTTT. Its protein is CASTGNTIYF.

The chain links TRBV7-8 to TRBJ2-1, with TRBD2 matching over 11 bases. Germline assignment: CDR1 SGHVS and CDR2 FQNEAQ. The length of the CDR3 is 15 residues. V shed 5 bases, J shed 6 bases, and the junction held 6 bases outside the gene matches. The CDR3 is CASSHWTSGLNEQFF. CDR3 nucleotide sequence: TGTGCCAGCAGCCATTGGACTAGCGGGCTCAATGAGCAGTTCTTC. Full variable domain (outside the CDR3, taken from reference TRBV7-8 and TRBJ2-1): GAGVSQSPRYKVAKRGQDVALRCDPISGHVSLFWYQQALGQGPEFLTYFQNEAQLDKSGLPSDRFFAERPEGSVSTLKIQRTQQEDSAVYLCASSHWTSGLNEQFFGPGTRLTVL.

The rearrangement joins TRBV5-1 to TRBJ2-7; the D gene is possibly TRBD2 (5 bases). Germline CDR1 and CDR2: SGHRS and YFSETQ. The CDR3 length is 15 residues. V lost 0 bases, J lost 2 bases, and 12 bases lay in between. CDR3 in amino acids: CASSLGYGRTYEQYF. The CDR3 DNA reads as TGCGCCAGCAGCTTGGGGTATGGGAGAACCTACGAGCAGTACTTC.

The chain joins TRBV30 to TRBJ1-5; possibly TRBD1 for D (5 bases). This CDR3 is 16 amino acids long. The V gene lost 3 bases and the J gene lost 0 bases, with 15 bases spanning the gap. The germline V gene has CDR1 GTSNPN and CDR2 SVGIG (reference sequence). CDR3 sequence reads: CAWSPGTGYSNQPQHF. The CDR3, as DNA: TGTGCCTGGAGCCCCGGGACGGGTTATAGCAATCAGCCCCAGCATTTT.